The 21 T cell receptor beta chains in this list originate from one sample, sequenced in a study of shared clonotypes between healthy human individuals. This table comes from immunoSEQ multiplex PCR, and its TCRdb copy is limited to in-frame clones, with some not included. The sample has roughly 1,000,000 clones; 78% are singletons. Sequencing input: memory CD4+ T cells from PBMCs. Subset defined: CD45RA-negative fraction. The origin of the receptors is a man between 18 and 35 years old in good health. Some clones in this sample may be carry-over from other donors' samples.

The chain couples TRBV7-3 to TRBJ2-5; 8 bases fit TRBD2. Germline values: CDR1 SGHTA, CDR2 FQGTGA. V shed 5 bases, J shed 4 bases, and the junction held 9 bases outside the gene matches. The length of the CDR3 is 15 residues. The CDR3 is CASSPSGGVGETQYF. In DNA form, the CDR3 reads TGTGCCAGCAGCCCCTCGGGGGGGGTCGGAGAGACCCAGTACTTC.

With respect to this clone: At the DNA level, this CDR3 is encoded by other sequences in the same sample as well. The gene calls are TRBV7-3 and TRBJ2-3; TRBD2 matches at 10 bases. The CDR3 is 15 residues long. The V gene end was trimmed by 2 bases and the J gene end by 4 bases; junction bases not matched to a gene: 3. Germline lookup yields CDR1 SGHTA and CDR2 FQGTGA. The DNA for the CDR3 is TGTGCCAGCAGCTTAGGTGGACTAGCGGCAGATACGCAGTATTTT. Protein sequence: CASSLGGLAADTQYF.

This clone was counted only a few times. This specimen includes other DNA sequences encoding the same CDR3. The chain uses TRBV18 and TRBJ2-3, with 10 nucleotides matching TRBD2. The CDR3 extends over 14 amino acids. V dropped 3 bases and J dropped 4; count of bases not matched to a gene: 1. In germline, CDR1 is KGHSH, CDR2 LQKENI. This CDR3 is CASSPGLAPDTQYF. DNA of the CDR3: TGTGCCAGCTCACCGGGACTAGCGCCAGATACGCAGTATTTT.

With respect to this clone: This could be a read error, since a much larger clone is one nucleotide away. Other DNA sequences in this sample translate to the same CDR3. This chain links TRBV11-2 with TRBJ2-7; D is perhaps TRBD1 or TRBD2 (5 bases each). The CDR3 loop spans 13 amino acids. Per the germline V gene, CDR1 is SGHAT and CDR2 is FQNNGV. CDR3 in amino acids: CASGDLRNYEQYF. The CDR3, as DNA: TGTGCCAGCGGGGACCTACGGAACTACGAGCAGTACTTT.

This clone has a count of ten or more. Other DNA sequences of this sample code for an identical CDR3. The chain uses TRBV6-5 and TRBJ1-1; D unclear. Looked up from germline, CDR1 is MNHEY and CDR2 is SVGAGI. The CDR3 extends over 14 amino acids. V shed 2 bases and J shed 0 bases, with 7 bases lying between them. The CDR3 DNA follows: TGTGCCAGCAGTTACGGGCAGGTGAACACTGAAGCTTTCTTT. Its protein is CASSYGQVNTEAFF.

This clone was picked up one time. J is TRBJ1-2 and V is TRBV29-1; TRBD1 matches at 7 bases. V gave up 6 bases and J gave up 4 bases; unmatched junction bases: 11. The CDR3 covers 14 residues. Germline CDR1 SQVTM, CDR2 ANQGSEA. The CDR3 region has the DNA TGCAGCGTCGCAGACAGGGCAAGAGTCTATGGCTACACCTTC. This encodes CSVADRARVYGYTF.

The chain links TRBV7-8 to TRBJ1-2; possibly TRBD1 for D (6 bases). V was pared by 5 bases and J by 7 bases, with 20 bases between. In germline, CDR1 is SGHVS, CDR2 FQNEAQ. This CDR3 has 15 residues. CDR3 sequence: CASSEQGPSESGYTF. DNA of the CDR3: TGTGCCAGCAGCGAACAGGGCCCCTCCGAAAGTGGCTACACCTTC.

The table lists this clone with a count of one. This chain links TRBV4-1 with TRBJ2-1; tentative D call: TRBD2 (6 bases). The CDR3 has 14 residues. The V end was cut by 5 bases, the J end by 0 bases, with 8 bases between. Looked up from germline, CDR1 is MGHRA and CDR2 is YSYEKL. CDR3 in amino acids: CASSSGSSYNEQFF. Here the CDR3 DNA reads TGCGCCAGCAGCTCCGGGAGCTCCTACAATGAGCAGTTCTTC.

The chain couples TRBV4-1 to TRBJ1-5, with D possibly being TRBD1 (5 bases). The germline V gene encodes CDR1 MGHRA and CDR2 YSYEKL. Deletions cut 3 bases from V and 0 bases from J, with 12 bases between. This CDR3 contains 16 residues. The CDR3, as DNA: TGCGCCAGCAGCCATTGGGCCAGGGATAGCAATCAGCCCCAGCATTTT. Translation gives CASSHWARDSNQPQHF.

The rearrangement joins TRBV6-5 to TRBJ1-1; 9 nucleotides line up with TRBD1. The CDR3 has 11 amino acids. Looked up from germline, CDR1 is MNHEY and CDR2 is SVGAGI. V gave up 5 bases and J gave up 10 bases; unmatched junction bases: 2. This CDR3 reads CASSGGQGAFF. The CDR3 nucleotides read TGTGCCAGCAGTGGGGGACAGGGAGCTTTCTTT.

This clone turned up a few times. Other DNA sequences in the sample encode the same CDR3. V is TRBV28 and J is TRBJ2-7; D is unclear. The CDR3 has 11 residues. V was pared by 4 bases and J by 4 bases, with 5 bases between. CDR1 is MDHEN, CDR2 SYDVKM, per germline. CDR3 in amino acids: CASSSVYEQYF. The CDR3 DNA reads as TGTGCCAGCAGTTCGGTTTACGAGCAGTACTTC.

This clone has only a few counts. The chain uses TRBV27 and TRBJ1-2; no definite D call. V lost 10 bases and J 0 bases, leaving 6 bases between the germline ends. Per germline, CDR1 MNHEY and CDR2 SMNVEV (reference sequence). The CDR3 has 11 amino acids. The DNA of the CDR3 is TGTGCCACCTCATCTAACTATGGCTACACCTTC. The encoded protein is CATSSNYGYTF.

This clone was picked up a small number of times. CDR3 amino acids: CASSTRQGGYQETQYF. CDR3 nucleotides: TGTGCCAGCAGCACCCGACAGGGAGGGTACCAAGAGACCCAGTACTTC. The V call is TRBV7-9, the J call TRBJ2-5; D possibly uses TRBD1 or TRBD2 (7 bases each). CDR3 length equals 16 residues. With 5 bases removed from V and 0 bases from J, the gap between germline ends came to 16 bases. Germline V gives CDR1 SEHNR, CDR2 FQNEAQ (reference sequence).

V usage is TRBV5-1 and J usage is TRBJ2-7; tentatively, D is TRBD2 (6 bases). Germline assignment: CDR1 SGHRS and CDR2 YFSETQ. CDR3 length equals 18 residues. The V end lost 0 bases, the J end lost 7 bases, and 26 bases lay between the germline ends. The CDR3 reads CASSLDSLADLGAWEQYF. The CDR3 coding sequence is TGCGCCAGCAGCTTGGATTCGTTAGCGGACCTAGGGGCCTGGGAGCAGTACTTC.

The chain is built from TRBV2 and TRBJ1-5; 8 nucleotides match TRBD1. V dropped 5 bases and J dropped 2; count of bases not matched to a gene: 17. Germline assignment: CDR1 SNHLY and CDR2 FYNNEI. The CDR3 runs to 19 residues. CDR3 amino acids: CASSPMPPNRDRRNQPQHF. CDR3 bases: TGTGCCAGCAGTCCTATGCCTCCTAACCGGGACAGGCGCAATCAGCCCCAGCATTTT. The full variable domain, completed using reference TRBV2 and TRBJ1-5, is EPEVTQTPSHQVTQMGQEVILRCVPISNHLYFYWYRQILGQKVEFLVSFYNNEISEKSEIFDDQFSVERPDGSNFTLKIRSTKLEDSAMYFCASSPMPPNRDRRNQPQHFGDGTRLSIL.

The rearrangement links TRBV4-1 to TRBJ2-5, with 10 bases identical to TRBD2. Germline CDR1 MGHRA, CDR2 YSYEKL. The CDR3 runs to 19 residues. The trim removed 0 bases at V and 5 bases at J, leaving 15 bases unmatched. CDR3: CASSQDGASGSGVRETQYF. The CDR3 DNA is TGCGCCAGCAGCCAAGATGGGGCTAGCGGGAGTGGGGTTCGGGAGACCCAGTACTTC.

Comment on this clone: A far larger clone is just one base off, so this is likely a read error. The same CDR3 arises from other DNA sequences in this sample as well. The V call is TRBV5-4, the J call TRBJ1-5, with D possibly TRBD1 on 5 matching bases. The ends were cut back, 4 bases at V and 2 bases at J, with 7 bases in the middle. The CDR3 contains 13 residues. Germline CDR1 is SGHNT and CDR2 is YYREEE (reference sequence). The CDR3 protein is CASSPGGNQPQHF. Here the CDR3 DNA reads TGTGCCAGCAGCCCGGGGGGCAATCAGCCCCAGCATTTT. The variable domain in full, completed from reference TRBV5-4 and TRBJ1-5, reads ETGVTQSPTHLIKTRGQQVTLRCSSQSGHNTVSWYQQALGQGPQFIFQYYREEENGRGNFPPRFSGLQFPNYSSELNVNALELDDSALYLCASSPGGNQPQHFGDGTRLSIL.

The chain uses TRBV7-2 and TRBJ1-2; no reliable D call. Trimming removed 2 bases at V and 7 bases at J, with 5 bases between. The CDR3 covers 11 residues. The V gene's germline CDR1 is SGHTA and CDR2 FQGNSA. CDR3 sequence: CASSLMIGYTF. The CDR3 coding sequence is TGTGCCAGCAGCTTAATGATTGGCTACACCTTC.

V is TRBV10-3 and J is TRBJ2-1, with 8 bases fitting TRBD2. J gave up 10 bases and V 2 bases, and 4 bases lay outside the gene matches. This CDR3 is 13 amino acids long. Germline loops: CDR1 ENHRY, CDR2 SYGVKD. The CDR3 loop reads CAISEGTRGEQFF. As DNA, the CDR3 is TGTGCCATCAGTGAGGGGACTAGAGGAGAGCAGTTCTTC.

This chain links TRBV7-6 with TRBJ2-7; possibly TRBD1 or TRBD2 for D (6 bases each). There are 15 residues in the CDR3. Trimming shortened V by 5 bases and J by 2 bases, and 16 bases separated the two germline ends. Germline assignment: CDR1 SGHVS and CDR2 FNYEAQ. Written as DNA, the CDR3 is TGTGCCAGCAGCGGAGGGACAACCAGGGCCTACGAGCAGTACTTC. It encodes CASSGGTTRAYEQYF.

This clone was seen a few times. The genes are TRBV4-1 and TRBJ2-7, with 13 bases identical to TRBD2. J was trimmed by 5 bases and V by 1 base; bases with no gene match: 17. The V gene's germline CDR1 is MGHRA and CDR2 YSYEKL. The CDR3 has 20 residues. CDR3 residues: CASSQVGRGGLAGVNHEQYF. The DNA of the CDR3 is TGCGCCAGCAGCCAAGTAGGCAGGGGCGGACTAGCGGGAGTAAACCACGAGCAGTACTTC.